This T cell receptor beta chain was sequenced for a study of response to subunit inactivated influenza vaccine. Findings of the study overall: Authors suggested each seasonal influenza vaccination recruits few new T cells.

MiXCR, run by TCRdb on the RT-PCR reads, gives a single entry per CDR3 protein. Of around 580,000 distinct CDR3 sequences listed, 12% are singletons. The CDR3 totals 15 residues. Germline V lookup: CDR1 LGHNA, CDR2 YSLEER. V was clipped by 1 base and J by 7 bases; unmatched bases: 6. A word on this clonotype: What it recognizes is unknown.

The receptor was derived from a man in his forties or fifties who received an inactivated influenza vaccine. The input for sequencing was PBMCs from blood, taken on the day of vaccination. The chain links TRBV4-3 to TRBJ2-3, with 9 bases lining up with TRBD2. The CDR3 region is CASSQGISGGNTQYF. In DNA, the CDR3 is TGCGCCAGCAGCCAAGGTATTAGCGGGGGAAATACGCAGTATTTT.